The 30 T cell receptor beta chains given below trace back to one sample, sequenced in a study of blood T cell repertoires in COVID-19. This table comes from immunoSEQ multiplex PCR, and its TCRdb copy is limited to in-frame clones, with some not included. Found here are around 150,000 clones, around 87% of them singletons; the top ten hold about 2.5%. Sequenced material: peripheral blood. The origin of the receptors is a man aged 45-65 years with active COVID-19.

This chain uses TRBV9 with TRBJ2-7; 14 bases agree with TRBD2. J gave up 8 bases and V 2 bases, and 6 bases lay outside the gene matches. Germline V CDR1 and CDR2: SGDLS, YYNGEE. The CDR3 spans 15 residues. CDR3 sequence: CASSVDGTSGGKQYF. The CDR3 coding sequence is TGTGCCAGCAGCGTCGACGGGACTAGCGGGGGAAAGCAGTACTTC. Supplemented by reference TRBV9 and TRBJ2-7, the full variable domain reads DSGVTQTPKHLITATGQRVTLRCSPRSGDLSVYWYQQSLDQGLQFLIQYYNGEERAKGNILERFSAQQFPDLHSELNLSSLELGDSALYFCASSVDGTSGGKQYFGPGTRLTVT.

The V gene is TRBV3-1 (or the pseudogene TRBV3-2), the J gene TRBJ1-1, with D unresolved. Germline loops: CDR1 LGHDT, CDR2 YNNKEL (reference sequence). Between the trimmed V and J ends, which lost 3 bases and 3 bases, there was a span of 8 bases. CDR3 size: 13 residues. This CDR3 reads CASSQNPDTEAFF. In DNA, the CDR3 is TGTGCCAGCAGCCAGAACCCGGACACTGAAGCTTTCTTT.

V usage is TRBV6-5 and J usage is TRBJ2-1, with D perhaps matching TRBD2 (6 bases). V was shortened by 7 bases and J by 7 bases, with 17 bases between the two germline ends. The germline CDR1 and CDR2 sequences are MNHEY and SVGAGI. The CDR3 extends over 14 amino acids. This chain's CDR3 is CASTQPGGENEQFF. DNA of the CDR3: TGTGCCAGCACCCAACCAGGCGGGGAGAATGAGCAGTTCTTC.

V gene TRBV4-1 combines with J gene TRBJ1-1, with TRBD1 matching over 8 bases. J lost 1 base, V lost 0 bases, and 4 bases had no gene match. The CDR3 is made up of 16 amino acids. CDR1 is MGHRA and CDR2 is YSYEKL in the germline V gene. CDR3 sequence (DNA): TGCGCCAGCAGCCAAGACCAGGGGGCGAGGAACACTGAAGCTTTCTTT. The encoded protein is CASSQDQGARNTEAFF.

The CDR3 DNA reads as TGTGCCAGCAGCTTAGGAGGGGGCTACGAGCAGTACTTC. Protein: CASSLGGGYEQYF. The J gene is TRBJ2-7, the V gene TRBV7-6; D is possibly TRBD1 (6 bases). The CDR3 extends over 13 amino acids. CDR1 and CDR2 from the germline V gene are SGHVS and FNYEAQ. V was trimmed by 1 base and J by 3 bases, leaving 7 bases between them.

This clone appeared a few times. The chain has TRBV19 and TRBJ1-2, with 9 positions matching TRBD1. Germline V gene data show CDR1 as LNHDA and CDR2 as SQIVND (reference sequence). CDR3 size: 14 residues. Unmatched junction bases numbered 10, after V lost 6 bases and J lost 8 bases. The CDR3 DNA is TGTGCCAGTAGCGCCGGACAGGGGTTGGAAGGCTACACCTTC. It translates to CASSAGQGLEGYTF. Using reference TRBV19 and TRBJ1-2 for the parts outside the CDR3, the full variable domain is DGGITQSPKYLFRKEGQNVTLSCEQNLNHDAMYWYRQDPGQGLRLIYYSQIVNDFQKGDIAEGYSVSREKKESFPLTVTSAQKNPTAFYLCASSAGQGLEGYTFGSGTRLTVV.

The V gene is TRBV5-1, the J gene TRBJ1-1, with D tentatively TRBD1 (5 bases). In germline, CDR1 is SGHRS, CDR2 YFSETQ. The V and J ends lost 4 bases and 5 bases respectively, with 15 bases between them. The CDR3 covers 14 residues. The CDR3 protein is CASSVRASRTEAFF. DNA of the CDR3: TGCGCCAGCAGCGTCAGGGCTTCGAGGACTGAAGCTTTCTTT.

This clone was found once. The chain uses TRBV2 and TRBJ2-7; 12 nucleotides line up with TRBD2. V lost 8 bases to trimming and J lost 6 bases; unmatched junction nucleotides: 11. This CDR3 has 15 amino acids. Germline V CDR1 and CDR2: SNHLY, FYNNEI. Written as DNA, the CDR3 is TGTGCCAGCGCCTCTAGCGGGGGGGTAACCGGCGAGCAGTACTTC. This gives the protein CASASSGGVTGEQYF.

The rearrangement joins TRBV12-3 or TRBV12-4 to TRBJ1-1, with D possibly TRBD1 on 6 matching bases. The CDR3 spans 12 residues. V lost 6 bases and J lost 7, with 12 bases in between. This chain's CDR3 is CASRSTGGEAFF. The CDR3 bases are TGTGCCAGCAGGTCGACAGGAGGTGAAGCTTTCTTT.

The chain is built from TRBV5-1 and TRBJ2-7, with 9 bases identical to TRBD1. The J segment lost 1 base and the V segment lost 4 bases, leaving 3 bases of the junction unmatched. Germline V gives CDR1 SGHRS, CDR2 YFSETQ. The CDR3 sequence is 14 residues long. CDR3 amino acids: CASSLGQGSYEQYF. The CDR3 DNA reads as TGCGCCAGCAGCCTCGGACAGGGGTCCTACGAGCAGTACTTC.

This chain connects TRBV5-1 to TRBJ2-7, with 9 bases fitting TRBD1. Per the germline V gene, CDR1 is SGHRS and CDR2 is YFSETQ. V lost 1 base and J lost 11; bases outside the gene matches: 10. This CDR3 is built from 14 residues. CDR3 sequence: CASSLNDGTGIEYF. CDR3 in DNA: TGCGCCAGCAGCTTGAACGACGGGACAGGGATTGAGTACTTC. Together with reference TRBV5-1 and TRBJ2-7, the CDR3 gives the full variable domain: KAGVTQTPRYLIKTRGQQVTLSCSPISGHRSVSWYQQTPGQGLQFLFEYFSETQRNKGNFPGRFSGRQFSNSRSEMNVSTLELGDSALYLCASSLNDGTGIEYFGPGTRLTVT.

This clone was observed once. The CDR3 DNA reads TGTGCCAGCAGCTTAGCGCGGGTGGGACAGGGGACCTACGAGCAGTACTTC. This gives the protein CASSLARVGQGTYEQYF. V gene TRBV7-6 combines with J gene TRBJ2-7; 10 bases are a match to TRBD1. Germline V gene data show CDR1 as SGHVS and CDR2 as FNYEAQ. The V segment lost 0 bases and the J segment 2 bases; nucleotides outside the gene matches: 7. This CDR3 comprises 17 residues.

This clone came up a few times. The V gene is TRBV7-3, the J gene TRBJ1-6; 7 bases are a match to TRBD1. CDR1 and CDR2 (germline): SGHTA, FQGTGA. V trimming: 8 bases; J trimming: 6 bases; junction bases outside the gene matches: 1. The CDR3 runs 12 residues. The CDR3 protein is CASRDSNSPLHF. Here the CDR3 DNA reads TGTGCCAGCCGGGACAGTAATTCACCCCTCCACTTT.

The genes are TRBV7-3 and TRBJ1-3; D might be TRBD1 (6 bases). The germline V and J ends were trimmed by 5 bases and 1 base, with 12 bases remaining between them. The CDR3 spans 15 residues. CDR1 is SGHTA, CDR2 FQGTGA, per germline. CDR3 amino acids: CASSKGGTSGNTIYF. The DNA for the CDR3 is TGTGCCAGCAGCAAGGGGGGGACTTCTGGAAACACCATATATTTT.

J is TRBJ1-6 and V is TRBV3-1 (or the pseudogene TRBV3-2); D is unresolved. The ends were cut back, 6 bases at V and 9 bases at J, with 9 bases in the middle. The CDR3 has 12 amino acids. From germline, CDR1 is LGHDT and CDR2 YNNKEL (reference sequence). CDR3 protein: CASRREGSPLHF. Here the CDR3 DNA reads TGTGCCAGCAGACGGGAGGGTTCACCCCTCCACTTT.

This chain uses TRBV7-2 with TRBJ2-3; 8 bases are shared with TRBD2. The CDR3 spans 14 residues. The junction had 9 bases not matched to a gene; V was cut back by 5 bases and J by 8 bases. Germline V gene data show CDR1 as SGHTA and CDR2 as FQGNSA. The CDR3 nucleotides read TGTGCCAGCAGCCCGACTAGCGCCCGAGGTACGCAGTATTTT. Protein sequence: CASSPTSARGTQYF.

The rearrangement links TRBV6-6 to TRBJ2-1, with 9 bases lining up with TRBD1. The CDR3 loop spans 16 amino acids. V gave up 7 bases and J gave up 6 bases; unmatched junction bases: 13. CDR1 and CDR2 from the germline V gene are MNHNY and SVGAGI (reference sequence). CDR3 sequence: CASTPSGTGRLNEQFF. DNA for the CDR3: TGTGCCAGCACCCCCTCCGGGACAGGGCGTCTCAATGAGCAGTTCTTC.

The J gene is TRBJ2-7, the V gene TRBV7-2; TRBD1 matches 7 bases. The CDR3 spans 14 residues. From germline, CDR1 is SGHTA and CDR2 FQGNSA. V lost 9 bases to trimming and J lost 0 bases; unmatched junction nucleotides: 8. CDR3 coding DNA: TGTGCCAGTAGAGGCTCAGGGGGCTCCTACGAGCAGTACTTC. The encoded protein is CASRGSGGSYEQYF.

The chain couples TRBV6-7 to TRBJ1-4; TRBD1 matches 7 bases. TRBV6-7 is classed as an ORF, of uncertain function. V trimming: 0 bases; J trimming: 7 bases; junction bases outside the gene matches: 8. CDR3 length: 16 amino acids. In DNA, the CDR3 is TGTGCCAGCAGTTACTCCTTCAGGGGGTGGGCTGAAAAACTGTTTTTT. Amino acid sequence: CASSYSFRGWAEKLFF.

The J gene is TRBJ1-3, the V gene TRBV5-4, with 9 bases matching TRBD1. The V segment lost 5 bases and the J segment 2 bases; nucleotides outside the gene matches: 5. The CDR3 is 15 residues long. In germline, CDR1 is SGHNT, CDR2 YYREEE (reference sequence). CDR3 sequence: CASSSGTGTGNTIYF. The CDR3 bases are TGTGCCAGCAGTTCCGGGACAGGGACTGGAAACACCATATATTTT.

This clone occurred a few times. The chain links TRBV19 to TRBJ1-6; D is uncertain. Per the germline V gene, CDR1 is LNHDA and CDR2 is SQIVND (reference sequence). Trimming pared 5 bases from V and 3 bases from J, leaving 14 bases between. The CDR3 has 16 residues. The CDR3 DNA reads TGTGCCAGTAGTCCGGCCATCACTATCTATAATTCACCCCTCCACTTT. Translation gives CASSPAITIYNSPLHF.

The CDR3 reads CASSQGPKGVTEAFF. CDR3 in DNA: TGCGCCAGCAGCCAAGGACCCAAGGGGGTCACTGAAGCTTTCTTT. The chain joins TRBV4-1 to TRBJ1-1; D is possibly TRBD1 (6 bases). The germline V and J ends were trimmed by 1 base and 4 bases, with 13 bases remaining between them. Per the germline V gene, CDR1 is MGHRA and CDR2 is YSYEKL. The CDR3 contains 15 residues.

The chain links TRBV6-6 to TRBJ1-5; 9 bases agree with TRBD1. The CDR3 has 15 amino acids. V dropped 4 bases and J dropped 6; count of bases not matched to a gene: 7. The germline CDR1 and CDR2 sequences are MNHNY and SVGAGI (reference sequence). The CDR3 spells CASSSTGTGPQPQHF. The CDR3 bases are TGTGCCAGCAGTTCTACCGGGACAGGGCCTCAGCCCCAGCATTTT.

The chain employs TRBV4-1 and TRBJ2-7, with TRBD2 as a possible D gene (5 bases). Germline loops: CDR1 MGHRA, CDR2 YSYEKL. V dropped 1 base and J dropped 3 bases, with 16 bases sitting between them. This CDR3 is built from 16 residues. The CDR3, as DNA: TGCGCCAGCAGCCAAGTACGGGGAAGGCGCGTCTACGAGCAGTACTTC. Encoded protein: CASSQVRGRRVYEQYF.

The V gene is TRBV5-1, the J gene TRBJ2-3, with TRBD1 identical over 8 bases. Germline V gene lookup returns CDR1 SGHRS and CDR2 YFSETQ. This CDR3 has 14 residues. The V segment lost 3 bases and the J segment 5 bases; nucleotides outside the gene matches: 5. In DNA form, the CDR3 reads TGCGCCAGCAGCTCCGGACAGGGTAGAGATACGCAGTATTTT. This encodes CASSSGQGRDTQYF.

This chain uses TRBV11-1 with TRBJ2-7; D not certain. CDR3 length: 13 amino acids. Germline V gene lookup returns CDR1 SGHAT and CDR2 FQDESV (reference sequence). With 1 base removed from V and 7 bases from J, the gap between germline ends came to 11 bases. The CDR3 reads CASSLGYNQEQYF. CDR3 nucleotide sequence: TGTGCCAGCAGCTTAGGTTATAATCAGGAGCAGTACTTC.

This CDR3 reads CASSPSGTGMNTQYF. The CDR3 coding sequence is TGTGCCAGTAGTCCAAGTGGGACAGGGATGAATACGCAGTATTTT. The chain employs TRBV19 and TRBJ2-3; 9 bases map to TRBD1. This CDR3 spans 15 amino acids. Germline trimming cut 5 bases from V and 7 bases from J; bases unmatched to any gene: 10. Germline values: CDR1 LNHDA, CDR2 SQIVND (reference sequence).

The J gene is TRBJ2-3, the V gene TRBV2; 10 bases map to TRBD1. V shed 7 bases, J shed 4 bases, and the junction held 8 bases outside the gene matches. Germline CDR1 reads SNHLY; CDR2 reads FYNNEI. CDR3 length: 15 residues. The CDR3 reads CASNRQGAPPDTQYF. The CDR3 DNA reads as TGTGCCAGCAACCGACAGGGGGCGCCCCCAGATACGCAGTATTTT.

V and J are TRBV4-1 and TRBJ1-1; no clear D gene. The CDR3 covers 15 residues. Germline CDR1 reads MGHRA; CDR2 reads YSYEKL. V was pared by 1 base and J by 0 bases, with 9 bases between. CDR3 sequence: CASSQATLMNTEAFF. DNA for the CDR3: TGCGCCAGCAGCCAAGCTACCTTGATGAACACTGAAGCTTTCTTT.

The CDR3 spells CAISESNSITDTQYF. The CDR3 bases are TGTGCCATCAGTGAGTCGAACAGTATCACAGATACGCAGTATTTT. The chain employs TRBV10-3 and TRBJ2-3; D unresolved. Germline V lookup: CDR1 ENHRY, CDR2 SYGVKD. The CDR3 runs to 15 residues. With 0 bases removed from V and 2 bases from J, the gap between germline ends came to 9 bases.